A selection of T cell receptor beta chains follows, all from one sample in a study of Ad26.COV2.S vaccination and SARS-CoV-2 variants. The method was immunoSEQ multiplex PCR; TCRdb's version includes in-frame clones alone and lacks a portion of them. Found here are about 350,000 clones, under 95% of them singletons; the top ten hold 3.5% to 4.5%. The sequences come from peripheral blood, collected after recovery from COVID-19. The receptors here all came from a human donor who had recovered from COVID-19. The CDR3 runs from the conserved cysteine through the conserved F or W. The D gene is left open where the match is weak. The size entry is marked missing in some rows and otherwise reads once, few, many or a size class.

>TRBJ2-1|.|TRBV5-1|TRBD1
CASSRLPGQGNEQFF
TGCGCCAGCAGCCGCCTTCCGGGACAGGGGAATGAGCAGTTCTTC
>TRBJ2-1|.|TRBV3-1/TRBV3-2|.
CASSQVPSFTGKKDEQFF
TGTGCCAGCAGCCAAGTTCCCTCCTTCACAGGGAAGAAGGATGAGCAGTTCTTC
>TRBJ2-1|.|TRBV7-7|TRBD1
CASSPGTGFYYEQFF
TGTGCTAGCAGCCCAGGGACAGGGTTTTATTATGAGCAGTTCTTC
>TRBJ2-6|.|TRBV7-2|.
CASSLIEGHSGANVLTF
TGTGCCAGCAGCTTAATAGAGGGACACTCTGGGGCCAACGTCCTGACTTTC
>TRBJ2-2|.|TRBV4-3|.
CASSLKWGSTGELFF
TGCGCCAGCAGCCTCAAATGGGGATCCACCGGGGAGCTGTTTTTT
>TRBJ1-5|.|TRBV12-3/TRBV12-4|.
CASSANQPQHF
TGTGCCAGCAGCGCGAATCAGCCCCAGCATTTT
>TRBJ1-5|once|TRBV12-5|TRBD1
CASGPGTGNNQPQHF
TGTGCTAGTGGTCCGGGGACAGGGAACAATCAGCCCCAGCATTTT
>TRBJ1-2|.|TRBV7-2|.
CASSSPQGYGYTF
TGTGCCAGCAGCTCTCCACAGGGATATGGCTACACCTTC
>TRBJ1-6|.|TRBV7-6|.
CASSLGKGLTYNSPLHF
TGTGCCAGCAGCTTAGGAAAAGGGCTGACCTATAATTCACCCCTCCACTTT
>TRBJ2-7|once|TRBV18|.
CASSPRVEYEQYF
TGTGCCAGCTCCCCCCGTGTCGAGTACGAGCAGTACTTC
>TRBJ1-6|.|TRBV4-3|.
CASSQDPGGFTYNSPLHF
TGCGCCAGCAGCCAAGACCCAGGCGGCTTCACGTATAATTCACCCCTCCACTTT
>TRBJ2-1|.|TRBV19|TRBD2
CASSKPGTSGANEQFF
TGTGCCAGTAGTAAGCCCGGGACTAGCGGGGCTAATGAGCAGTTCTTC
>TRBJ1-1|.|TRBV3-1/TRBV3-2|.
CASSQVSGALNTEAFF
TGTGCCAGCAGCCAAGTATCAGGGGCTTTGAACACTGAAGCTTTCTTT
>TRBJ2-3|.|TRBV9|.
CASSVGLGRDTQYF
TGTGCCAGCAGCGTAGGGCTCGGGCGGGATACGCAGTATTTT
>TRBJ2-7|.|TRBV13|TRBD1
CASSTRQGKNDEQYF
TGTGCCAGCAGCACCCGACAGGGTAAAAACGACGAGCAGTACTTC
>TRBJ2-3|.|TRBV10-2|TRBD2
CASSEQAGGLSDTQYF
TGCGCCAGCAGTGAGCAAGCGGGGGGGCTCTCAGATACGCAGTATTTT
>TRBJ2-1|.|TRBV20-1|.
CSASLWRESKNEQFF
TGCAGTGCTAGTCTTTGGAGGGAATCTAAGAATGAGCAGTTCTTC
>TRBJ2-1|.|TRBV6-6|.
CASIHGSSPHNEQFF
TGTGCCAGCATCCATGGGTCTAGCCCACACAATGAGCAGTTCTTC
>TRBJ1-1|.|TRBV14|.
CASSHRGPNTEAFF
TGTGCCAGCAGCCATCGGGGTCCAAACACTGAAGCTTTCTTT
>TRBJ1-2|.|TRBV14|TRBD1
CAGSVMTGDAGYTF
TGTGCCGGCAGCGTTATGACAGGGGACGCTGGCTACACCTTC
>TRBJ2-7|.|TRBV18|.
CASSPPSTYYEQYF
TGTGCCAGCTCACCTCCCTCAACATACTACGAGCAGTACTTC
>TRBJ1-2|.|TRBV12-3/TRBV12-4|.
CASSFMRGYGYTF
TGTGCCAGCAGTTTTATGCGGGGCTATGGCTACACCTTC
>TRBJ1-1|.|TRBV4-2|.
CASSALLKNTEAFF
TGTGCCAGCAGCGCCCTGCTCAAGAACACTGAAGCTTTCTTT
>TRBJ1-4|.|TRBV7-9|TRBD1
CASSAQGAREKLFF
TGTGCCAGCAGCGCACAGGGGGCAAGGGAAAAACTGTTTTTT
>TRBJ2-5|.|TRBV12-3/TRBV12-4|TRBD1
CAIRTGAEETQYF
TGTGCCATCCGAACAGGGGCGGAAGAGACCCAGTACTTC
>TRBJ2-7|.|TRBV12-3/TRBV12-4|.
CASSLRQTYEQYF
TGTGCCAGCAGTTTAAGACAGACCTACGAGCAGTACTTC
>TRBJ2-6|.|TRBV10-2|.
CASSGPGANVLTF
TGCGCCAGCAGTGGGCCCGGGGCCAACGTCCTGACTTTC
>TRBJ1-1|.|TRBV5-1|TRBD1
CASSLSDRADEAFF
TGCGCCAGCAGCCTCTCGGACAGGGCGGATGAAGCTTTCTTT
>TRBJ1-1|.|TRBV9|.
CASSVVGALDEAFF
TGTGCCAGCAGCGTAGTGGGGGCTTTAGATGAAGCTTTCTTT
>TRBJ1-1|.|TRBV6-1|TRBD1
CASSDQGVMNTEAFF
TGTGCCAGCAGTGACCAGGGGGTAATGAACACTGAAGCTTTCTTT
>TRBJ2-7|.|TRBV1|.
CTSSQVRLATTYEQYF
TGCACCAGCAGCCAAGTACGGCTAGCGACTACCTACGAGCAGTACTTC
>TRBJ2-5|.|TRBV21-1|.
CASSRVPLAGDPQETQYF
TGTGCCAGCAGCAGGGTCCCTCTAGCGGGGGACCCCCAAGAGACCCAGTACTTC
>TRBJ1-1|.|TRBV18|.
CASSSLRGTNTEAFF
TGTGCCAGCTCATCCCTCAGAGGAACGAACACTGAAGCTTTCTTT
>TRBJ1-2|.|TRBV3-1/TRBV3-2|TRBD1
CASSPTHRGLGYGYTF
TGTGCCAGCAGCCCTACTCACAGGGGGCTAGGGTATGGCTACACCTTC
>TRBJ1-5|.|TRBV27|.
CASSFSDGLNQPQHF
TGTGCCAGCAGTTTTTCCGACGGGCTCAATCAGCCCCAGCATTTT
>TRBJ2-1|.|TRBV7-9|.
CASSFAPKGIGNEQFF
TGTGCCAGCAGCTTTGCGCCCAAAGGTATCGGGAATGAGCAGTTCTTC
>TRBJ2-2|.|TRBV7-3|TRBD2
CASSPTPGTSGGPTTGELFF
TGTGCCAGCAGCCCAACGCCCGGGACTAGCGGGGGGCCAACCACCGGGGAGCTGTTTTTT
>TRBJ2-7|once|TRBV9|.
CASSVGDKAYEQYF
TGTGCCAGCAGCGTGGGGGACAAAGCCTACGAGCAGTACTTC
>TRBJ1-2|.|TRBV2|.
CASSGGLDGFNYGYTF
TGTGCCAGCAGTGGGGGCCTGGACGGATTTAACTATGGCTACACCTTC
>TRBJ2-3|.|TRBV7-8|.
CASSLTVRGALPDTQYF
TGTGCCAGCAGCTTAACTGTTCGGGGTGCCTTGCCAGATACGCAGTATTTT
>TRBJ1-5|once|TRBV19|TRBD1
CARHRGQPQHF
TGTGCCAGGCACAGGGGTCAGCCCCAGCATTTT
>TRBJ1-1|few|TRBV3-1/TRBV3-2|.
CASSQPDTGLNTEAFF
TGTGCCAGCAGCCAACCCGATACGGGATTGAACACTGAAGCTTTCTTT
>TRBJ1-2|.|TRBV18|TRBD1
CASSTVGQLDGYTF
TGTGCCAGCTCAACGGTGGGACAGCTGGATGGCTACACCTTC
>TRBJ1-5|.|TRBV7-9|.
CASSLAFGSGSQPQHF
TGTGCCAGCAGCTTAGCCTTTGGTTCGGGGAGTCAGCCCCAGCATTTT
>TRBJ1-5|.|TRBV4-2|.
CASSPHERNDQPQHF
TGTGCCAGCAGCCCCCATGAGAGGAACGATCAGCCCCAGCATTTT
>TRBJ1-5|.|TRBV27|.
CASSPRQVINQPQHF
TGTGCCAGCAGTCCACGACAGGTTATCAATCAGCCCCAGCATTTT
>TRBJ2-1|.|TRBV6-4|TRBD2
CASSPTGGFYNEQFF
TGTGCCAGCAGCCCGACGGGGGGGTTTTACAATGAGCAGTTCTTC
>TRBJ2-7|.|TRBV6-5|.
CASSYGQGVYEQYF
TGTGCCAGCAGTTACGGCCAAGGGGTCTACGAGCAGTACTTC